Each of the 20 T cell receptor beta chains below was sequenced from the same sample in a study of T cells after posttransplantation cyclophosphamide. Clones were read by immunoSEQ multiplex PCR, and TCRdb kept only the in-frame ones, dropping some. Found here are roughly 9,800 clones, about four fifths of them singletons; the top ten hold 15%. Cyclophosphamide on days +3 and +4 followed busulfan-fludarabine conditioning and a marrow graft. The input for sequencing was PBMCs, taken approximately 2,000 days after a stem cell transplant with posttransplant cyclophosphamide. Receptor source: a female patient aged 35 to 55 who received an allogeneic stem cell transplant from a related donor, was CMV-positive, and had no GVHD. Some T cells may originate from the graft donor.

The chain carries TRBV6-6 and TRBJ2-3; 10 bases line up with TRBD2. V was clipped by 7 bases and J by 5 bases; unmatched bases: 6. The CDR3 has 14 residues. Looked up from germline, CDR1 is MNHNY and CDR2 is SVGAGI (reference sequence). The CDR3 protein is CASKSGGAKDTQYF. The CDR3 DNA reads TGTGCCAGCAAAAGCGGGGGGGCTAAAGATACGCAGTATTTT.

The chain carries TRBV5-1 and TRBJ2-5; 8 bases line up with TRBD1. This CDR3 contains 16 residues. Trimming at V came to 0 bases and at J to 4 bases, leaving 8 bases not matched to a gene. CDR1 is SGHRS, CDR2 YFSETQ, per germline. CDR3 amino acids: CASSLVGFTGGETQYF. The CDR3 DNA sequence: TGCGCCAGCAGCTTGGTGGGGTTCACAGGGGGAGAGACCCAGTACTTC.

This clone has more than one count but fewer than ten. CDR3 residues: CASSPGSASNSPLHF. DNA of the CDR3: TGTGCCAGCAGCCCCGGGTCAGCTAGTAATTCACCCCTCCACTTT. The J gene is TRBJ1-6, the V gene TRBV9; D remains ambiguous. Per the germline V gene, CDR1 is SGDLS and CDR2 is YYNGEE. The CDR3 contains 15 residues. Trimming removed 4 bases from V and 6 bases from J, with 14 bases in between. Looking up the rest from reference TRBV9 and TRBJ1-6 gives the full variable domain: DSGVTQTPKHLITATGQRVTLRCSPRSGDLSVYWYQQSLDQGLQFLIQYYNGEERAKGNILERFSAQQFPDLHSELNLSSLELGDSALYFCASSPGSASNSPLHFGNGTRLTVT.

The CDR3 DNA follows: TGTGCCAGCAGGAACCAGGGTCGTAAGGATACGCAGTATTTT. It codes for CASRNQGRKDTQYF. J is TRBJ2-3 and V is TRBV6-5; weak D call: TRBD1 (5 bases). CDR3 length equals 14 residues. The ends were cut back, 6 bases at V and 6 bases at J, with 16 bases in the middle. CDR1 and CDR2 (germline): MNHEY, SVGAGI.

V usage is TRBV7-2 and J usage is TRBJ2-2; 9 nucleotides line up with TRBD2. The CDR3 covers 16 residues. J gave up 8 bases and V 1 base, and 8 bases lay outside the gene matches. CDR1 is SGHTA, CDR2 FQGNSA, per germline. DNA for the CDR3: TGTGCCAGCAGCTTAGATAGCGGGGGCATGATGGGGGAGCTGTTTTTT. Its protein is CASSLDSGGMMGELFF.

J is TRBJ2-7 and V is TRBV7-8; 7 bases agree with TRBD2. With V trimmed by 5 bases and J by 2 bases, 6 bases remained unmatched. Germline CDR1 SGHVS, CDR2 FQNEAQ. There are 14 residues in the CDR3. CDR3 nucleotides: TGTGCCAGCAGCCAATCGGGAGGAACCTACGAGCAGTACTTC. Translating gives CASSQSGGTYEQYF. The whole variable domain, filled in from reference TRBV7-8 and TRBJ2-7, reads GAGVSQSPRYKVAKRGQDVALRCDPISGHVSLFWYQQALGQGPEFLTYFQNEAQLDKSGLPSDRFFAERPEGSVSTLKIQRTQQEDSAVYLCASSQSGGTYEQYFGPGTRLTVT.

This clone was observed once. The chain links TRBV12-5 to TRBJ2-2; 11 bases fit TRBD2. Germline CDR1 LGHNT, CDR2 FRNRAP. With 3 bases clipped from V and 1 base from J, the junction kept 1 base outside the gene matches. The CDR3 length is 16 residues. The CDR3 nucleotides are TGTGCTAGTGGTTTTGGACTAGCGGGGAACACCGGGGAGCTGTTTTTT. It translates to CASGFGLAGNTGELFF.

CDR3: CASSLVLGTTLSNTEAFF. In nucleotides, the CDR3 is TGTGCCAGCAGCTTAGTCCTGGGCACCACACTTTCGAACACTGAAGCTTTCTTT. The chain employs TRBV7-9 and TRBJ1-1; D call uncertain. The CDR3 is made up of 18 amino acids. Trimming left V 1 base short and J 1 base short, with 19 bases between. Germline V gives CDR1 SEHNR, CDR2 FQNEAQ (reference sequence).

The chain joins TRBV7-2 to TRBJ2-5; D is unresolved. CDR1 is SGHTA, CDR2 FQGNSA, per germline. The CDR3 has 13 amino acids. V dropped 6 bases and J dropped 2 bases, with 10 bases sitting between them. The CDR3: CASRTTVQETQYF. CDR3 in DNA: TGTGCCAGCAGAACCACAGTACAAGAGACCCAGTACTTC.

The chain couples TRBV7-2 to TRBJ2-1, with 8 bases lining up with TRBD2. The V segment lost 3 bases and the J segment 1 base; nucleotides outside the gene matches: 2. Germline-derived CDR1 and CDR2 are SGHTA and FQGNSA. This CDR3 contains 15 residues. The CDR3 nucleotides are TGTGCCAGCAGCTTTAGCGGGGCTTCCTACAATGAGCAGTTCTTC. Its translation: CASSFSGASYNEQFF.

The gene calls are TRBV5-1 and TRBJ2-3, with 8 bases lining up with TRBD2. V gave up 4 bases and J gave up 2 bases; unmatched junction bases: 15. Per germline, CDR1 SGHRS and CDR2 YFSETQ. This CDR3 region has 18 residues. DNA for the CDR3: TGCGCCAGCAGCACCCGGATGGTGGCGGGGGGACCCACAGATACGCAGTATTTT. It is translated as CASSTRMVAGGPTDTQYF.

The chain couples TRBV7-2 to TRBJ1-1; possible D gene TRBD1, 6 bases. The CDR3 has 15 residues. V was pared by 5 bases and J by 2 bases, with 15 bases between. Germline CDR1 SGHTA, CDR2 FQGNSA. The CDR3 protein is CASSLQGRGNTEAFF. CDR3 DNA: TGTGCCAGCAGCCTCCAGGGGAGGGGCAACACTGAAGCTTTCTTT. The variable domain in full, completed from reference TRBV7-2 and TRBJ1-1, reads GAGVSQSPSNKVTEKGKDVELRCDPISGHTALYWYRQSLGQGLEFLIYFQGNSAPDKSGLPSDRFSAERTGGSVSTLTIQRTQQEDSAVYLCASSLQGRGNTEAFFGQGTRLTVV.

This chain uses TRBV5-1 with TRBJ2-3; 9 nucleotides line up with TRBD1. Per germline, CDR1 SGHRS and CDR2 YFSETQ. The CDR3 contains 16 residues. With 5 bases clipped from V and 6 bases from J, the junction kept 13 bases outside the gene matches. CDR3 coding DNA: TGCGCCAGCAGTAAAAACCGGGACAGGGTGGCGGATACGCAGTATTTT. Translating gives CASSKNRDRVADTQYF.

This rearrangement joins TRBV28 to TRBJ1-4; 7 positions agree with TRBD1. This CDR3 contains 15 residues. CDR1 and CDR2 from the germline V gene are MDHEN and SYDVKM. The ends lost 1 base at V and 6 bases at J; junction bases unmatched: 5. CDR3 in amino acids: CASSLSGTAYEKLFF. The CDR3 region has the DNA TGTGCCAGCAGTTTATCCGGGACAGCCTATGAAAAACTGTTTTTT.

The CDR3 reads CAAGAGGNQPQHF. The DNA for the CDR3 is TGTGCCGCCGGCGCGGGGGGCAATCAGCCCCAGCATTTT. J is TRBJ1-5 and V is TRBV28, with D maybe TRBD1 (5 bases). Trimming left V 11 bases short and J 2 bases short, with 13 bases between. The CDR3 loop spans 13 amino acids. Germline V gene data show CDR1 as MDHEN and CDR2 as SYDVKM.

The chain has TRBV27 and TRBJ2-3; D is uncertain. From germline, CDR1 is MNHEY and CDR2 SMNVEV (reference sequence). The germline V and J ends were trimmed by 4 bases and 0 bases, with 14 bases remaining between them. The CDR3 loop spans 16 amino acids. CDR3 sequence: CASSSPLRSSTDTQYF. The DNA of the CDR3 is TGTGCCAGCAGTTCACCCCTACGCTCTAGCACAGATACGCAGTATTTT.

CDR3 DNA sequence: TGTGCCAGCAGCTTAGGAGACAGGGAACTTATGGAGACCCAGTACTTC. It specifies CASSLGDRELMETQYF. This rearrangement joins TRBV7-9 to TRBJ2-5; TRBD1 matches at 7 bases. CDR1 SEHNR and CDR2 FQNEAQ come from the germline V gene (reference sequence). V shed 1 base and J 5 bases; nucleotides not matched to a gene: 10. The CDR3 covers 16 residues.

The CDR3 loop reads CASSSSYEQYF. The CDR3 nucleotides are TGTGCCAGCAGCTCCTCCTACGAGCAGTACTTC. The rearrangement joins TRBV28 to TRBJ2-7; D call uncertain. The CDR3 contains 11 residues. CDR1 and CDR2 from the germline V gene are MDHEN and SYDVKM. V was clipped by 6 bases and J by 0 bases, with 3 bases between them.

The rearrangement links TRBV5-6 to TRBJ2-1, with 11 bases lining up with TRBD2. CDR1 and CDR2 from the germline V gene are SGHDT and YYEEEE. The CDR3 totals 17 residues. Germline trimming cut 3 bases from V and 9 bases from J; bases unmatched to any gene: 14. CDR3 sequence reads: CASSSIPSGGPSSEQFF. CDR3 nucleotide sequence: TGTGCCAGCAGCTCAATTCCTAGCGGGGGGCCCTCTAGTGAGCAGTTCTTC. Looking up the rest from reference TRBV5-6 and TRBJ2-1 gives the full variable domain: DAGVTQSPTHLIKTRGQQVTLRCSPKSGHDTVSWYQQALGQGPQFIFQYYEEEERQRGNFPDRFSGHQFPNYSSELNVNALLLGDSALYLCASSSIPSGGPSSEQFFGPGTRLTVL.

The CDR3 region is CASRNGGAGTQYF. CDR3 bases: TGTGCCAGCAGAAACGGGGGGGCTGGGACCCAGTACTTC. This rearrangement joins TRBV6-5 to TRBJ2-5, with 8 nucleotides matching TRBD2. CDR1 is MNHEY, CDR2 SVGAGI, per germline. Germline trimming cut 6 bases from V and 7 bases from J; bases unmatched to any gene: 7. This CDR3 spans 13 amino acids.